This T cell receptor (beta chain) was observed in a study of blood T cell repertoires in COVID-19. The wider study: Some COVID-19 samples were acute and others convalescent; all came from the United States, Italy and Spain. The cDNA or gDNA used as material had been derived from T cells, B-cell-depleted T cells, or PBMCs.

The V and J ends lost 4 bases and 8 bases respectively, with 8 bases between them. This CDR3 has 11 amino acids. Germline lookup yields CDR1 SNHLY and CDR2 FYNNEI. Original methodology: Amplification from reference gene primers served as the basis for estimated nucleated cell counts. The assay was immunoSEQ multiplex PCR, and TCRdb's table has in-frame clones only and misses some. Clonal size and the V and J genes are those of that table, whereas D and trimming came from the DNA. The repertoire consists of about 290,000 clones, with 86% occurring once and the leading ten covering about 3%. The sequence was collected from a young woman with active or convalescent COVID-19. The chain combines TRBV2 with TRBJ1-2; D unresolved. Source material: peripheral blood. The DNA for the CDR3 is TGTGCCAGCAGTGTTAGCTGGGGCTACACCTTC. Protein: CASSVSWGYTF.